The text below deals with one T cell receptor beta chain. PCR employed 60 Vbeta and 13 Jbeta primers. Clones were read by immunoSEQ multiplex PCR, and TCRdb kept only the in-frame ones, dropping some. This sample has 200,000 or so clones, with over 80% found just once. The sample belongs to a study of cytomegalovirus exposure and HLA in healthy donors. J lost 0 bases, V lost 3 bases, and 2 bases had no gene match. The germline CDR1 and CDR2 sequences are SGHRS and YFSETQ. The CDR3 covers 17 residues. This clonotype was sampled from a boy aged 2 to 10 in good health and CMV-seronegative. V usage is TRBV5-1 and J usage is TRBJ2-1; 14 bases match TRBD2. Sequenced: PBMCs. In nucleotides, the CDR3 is TGCGCCAGCAGCTCGGGACTAGCGGGGGACTCCTACAATGAGCAGTTCTTC. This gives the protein CASSSGLAGDSYNEQFF.